This T cell receptor (beta chain) was captured in a study of vaccination and CD4 T cells after COVID-19. Study-wide points: SARS-CoV-2-reactive clonotype medians increased from about 20 to 38, not significantly.

The treatment was: approximately 11-day PBMC culture with coronavirus spike peptide pools or control peptides (ViraFEST assay). Each well held 2 million or so PBMCs in IL-2 (10 IU/ml) medium with 8.5 to 10 ug/ml peptide pools. When about 10 days of culture had elapsed, CD4+ T cells were isolated by negative selection. CDR1 is MNHEY, CDR2 SVGEGT, per germline. With 7 bases removed from V and 3 bases from J, the gap between germline ends came to 18 bases. CDR3 length: 15 amino acids. Scientists ran DNA taken from cultured CD4+ T cells through the Oncomine TCR Beta short-read assay for sequencing. Genomic DNA from cultured CD4+ T cells was extracted. TCRdb ran MiXCR on the PCR reads and lists one entry per CDR3 protein. This repertoire shows some 11,000 distinct CDR3 sequences, more than 65% found once; its top ten account for 12%. As to this clonotype: Its specificity is unknown.

Sequencing was done on a sample of CD4+ T cells from blood, cultured in vitro. This receptor was obtained from a human donor who had recovered from COVID-19. The chain is built from TRBV6-2 or TRBV6-3 and TRBJ2-5; D not resolved. CDR3 loop: CASKVIARNKETQYF. The CDR3 coding sequence is TGTGCCAGCAAGGTTATAGCTCGTAATAAAGAGACCCAGTACTTC.